The 7 T cell receptor beta chains listed next were all sequenced from one sample in a study of T cell responses to AZD1222 COVID-19 vaccine. The assay was immunoSEQ multiplex PCR, and TCRdb's table has in-frame clones only and misses some. The sample has approximately 150,000 clones, approximately 86% seen once; the top ten hold 4.5% to 5.5%. The starting material was peripheral blood, obtained 28 days after the second dose of the MenACWY control vaccine. The receptors derive from an adult who received the MenACWY meningococcal vaccine as a control.

The chain couples TRBV27 to TRBJ2-1; D is uncertain. The CDR3 covers 16 residues. V dropped 6 bases and J dropped 0 bases, with 15 bases sitting between them. Per germline, CDR1 MNHEY and CDR2 SMNVEV (reference sequence). The CDR3 reads CASSTTDGSSYNEQFF. CDR3 in DNA: TGTGCCAGCAGCACAACCGACGGTAGCTCCTACAATGAGCAGTTCTTC.

This sequence joins TRBV2 and TRBJ2-3, with D perhaps matching TRBD1 (6 bases). This CDR3 contains 16 residues. Germline CDR1 reads SNHLY; CDR2 reads FYNNEI. Trimming stripped 1 base from V and 0 bases from J, with 11 bases between. The CDR3 region has the DNA TGTGCCAGCAGTGAAGTGGGGGCTAGGAGCACAGATACGCAGTATTTT. Translated, it gives CASSEVGARSTDTQYF.

J is TRBJ2-7 and V is TRBV18; 12 nucleotides align to TRBD2. Germline trimming cut 5 bases from V and 4 bases from J; bases unmatched to any gene: 9. This CDR3 has 16 residues. Germline V gene lookup returns CDR1 KGHSH and CDR2 LQKENI. The CDR3 bases are TGTGCCAGCTCATCAACCCTAGCGGGAGGGCTGTACGAGCAGTACTTC. Its translation: CASSSTLAGGLYEQYF.

This CDR3 reads CASSQTQGANYGYTF. The CDR3 DNA reads TGTGCCAGCAGTCAGACCCAGGGTGCTAACTATGGCTACACCTTC. The rearrangement uses TRBV14 and TRBJ1-2, with a weak D call TRBD1 (5 bases). V was pared by 6 bases and J by 0 bases, with 14 bases between. In germline, CDR1 is SGHDN, CDR2 FVKESK. The CDR3 covers 15 residues.

The chain employs TRBV6-2 or TRBV6-3 and TRBJ1-2, with 7 nucleotides matching TRBD1. CDR3 length: 14 amino acids. V shed 0 bases and J 7 bases; nucleotides not matched to a gene: 5. Germline V gene data show CDR1 as MNHEY and CDR2 as SVGEGT. The DNA for the CDR3 is TGTGCCAGCAGTTACTCCGGGACAGCGGCTGGCTACACCTTC. Encoded protein: CASSYSGTAAGYTF.

This clone was seen only once. The chain recombines TRBV7-8 with TRBJ1-4; 9 bases are a match to TRBD1. The CDR3 is 20 amino acids. Trimming took 0 bases from V and 10 from J; bases not matched to a gene: 21. The germline CDR1 and CDR2 sequences are SGHVS and FQNEAQ. In DNA form, the CDR3 reads TGTGCCAGCAGCTTAGCCTATAAAAGTCTGGCGGACAGGGGAAGTGGAAAACTGTTTTTT. Encoded protein: CASSLAYKSLADRGSGKLFF.

This chain joins TRBV19 and TRBJ1-5; D possibly corresponds to TRBD1 (5 bases). Trimming shortened V by 3 bases and J by 9 bases, and 15 bases separated the two germline ends. Germline V gene lookup returns CDR1 LNHDA and CDR2 SQIVND (reference sequence). The CDR3 runs 14 residues. The CDR3 DNA follows: TGTGCCAGTAGTATTAGGGGAGGCTATCGGCCCCAGCATTTT. Protein product: CASSIRGGYRPQHF.